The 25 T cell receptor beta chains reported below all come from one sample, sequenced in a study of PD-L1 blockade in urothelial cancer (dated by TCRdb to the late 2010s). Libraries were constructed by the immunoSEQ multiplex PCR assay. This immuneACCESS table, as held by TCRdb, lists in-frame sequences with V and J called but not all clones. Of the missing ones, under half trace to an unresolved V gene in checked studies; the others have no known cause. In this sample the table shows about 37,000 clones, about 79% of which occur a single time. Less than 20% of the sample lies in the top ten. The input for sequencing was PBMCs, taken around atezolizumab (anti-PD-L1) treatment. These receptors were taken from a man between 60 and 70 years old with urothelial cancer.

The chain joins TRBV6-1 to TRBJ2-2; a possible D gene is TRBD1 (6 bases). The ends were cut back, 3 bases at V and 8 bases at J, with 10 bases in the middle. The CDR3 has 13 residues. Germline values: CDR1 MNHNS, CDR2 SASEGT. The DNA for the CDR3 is TGTGCCAGCAGTGATTACAGGGAAGGGGAGCTGTTTTTT. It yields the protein CASSDYREGELFF.

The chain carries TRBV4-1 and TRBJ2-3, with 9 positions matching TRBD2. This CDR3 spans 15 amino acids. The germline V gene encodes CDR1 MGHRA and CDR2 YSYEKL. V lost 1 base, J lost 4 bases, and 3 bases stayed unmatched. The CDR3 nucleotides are TGCGCCAGCAGCCAAGTAGGCGGGGGGGCAGATACGCAGTATTTT. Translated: CASSQVGGGADTQYF.

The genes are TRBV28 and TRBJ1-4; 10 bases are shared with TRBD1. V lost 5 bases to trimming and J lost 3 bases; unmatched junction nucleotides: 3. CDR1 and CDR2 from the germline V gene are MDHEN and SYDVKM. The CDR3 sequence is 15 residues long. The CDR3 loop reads CASSPGQGSNEKLFF. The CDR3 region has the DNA TGTGCCAGCAGTCCGGGACAGGGGTCTAATGAAAAACTGTTTTTT.

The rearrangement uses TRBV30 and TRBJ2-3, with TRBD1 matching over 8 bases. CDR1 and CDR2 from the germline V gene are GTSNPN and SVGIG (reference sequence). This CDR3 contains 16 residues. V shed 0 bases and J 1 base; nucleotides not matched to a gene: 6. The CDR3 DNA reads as TGTGCCTGGAGTGTACCCAGGGGGCGAGGCACAGATACGCAGTATTTT. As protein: CAWSVPRGRGTDTQYF. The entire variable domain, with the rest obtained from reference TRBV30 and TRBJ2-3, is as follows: SQTIHQWPATLVQPVGSPLSLECTVEGTSNPNLYWYRQAAGRGLQLLFYSVGIGQISSEVPQNLSASRPQDRQFILSSKKLLLSDSGFYLCAWSVPRGRGTDTQYFGPGTRLTVL.

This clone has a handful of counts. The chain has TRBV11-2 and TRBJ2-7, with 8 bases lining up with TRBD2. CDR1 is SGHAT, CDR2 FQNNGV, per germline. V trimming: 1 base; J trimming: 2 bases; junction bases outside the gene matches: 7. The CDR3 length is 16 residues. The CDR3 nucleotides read TGTGCCAGCAGCTTAGTTCGGCGGGGGGCGACCTACGAGCAGTACTTC. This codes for CASSLVRRGATYEQYF.

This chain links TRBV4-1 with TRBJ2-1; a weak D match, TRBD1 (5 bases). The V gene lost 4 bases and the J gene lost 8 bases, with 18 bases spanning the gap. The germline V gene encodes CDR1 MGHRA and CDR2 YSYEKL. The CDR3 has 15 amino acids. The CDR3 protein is CASSPQGVGVYEQFF. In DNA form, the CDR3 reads TGCGCCAGCAGCCCTCAGGGTGTAGGTGTCTATGAGCAGTTCTTC.

The CDR3, as DNA: TGTGCCAGCATAACCCTGAGGGCGGGGGGGCCTCAAGATACGCAGTATTTT. Amino acid sequence: CASITLRAGGPQDTQYF. The chain combines TRBV28 with TRBJ2-3; 9 bases are shared with TRBD2. The CDR3 spans 17 residues. Trimming cost V 7 bases and J 5 bases; bases outside gene matches: 16. Germline V lookup: CDR1 MDHEN, CDR2 SYDVKM.

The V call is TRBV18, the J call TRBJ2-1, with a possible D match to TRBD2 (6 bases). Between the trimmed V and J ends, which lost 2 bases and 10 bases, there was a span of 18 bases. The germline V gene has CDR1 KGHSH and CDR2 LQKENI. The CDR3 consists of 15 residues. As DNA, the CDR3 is TGTGCCAGCTCACCAGCCCCCGAACTAGCTGGAGAGCAGTTCTTC. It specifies CASSPAPELAGEQFF.

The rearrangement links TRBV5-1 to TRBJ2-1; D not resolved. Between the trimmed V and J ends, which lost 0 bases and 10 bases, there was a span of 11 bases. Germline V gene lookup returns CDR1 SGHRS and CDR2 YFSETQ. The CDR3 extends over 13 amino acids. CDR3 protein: CASSLGAATEQFF. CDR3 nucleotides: TGCGCCAGCAGCTTGGGGGCTGCAACCGAGCAGTTCTTC.

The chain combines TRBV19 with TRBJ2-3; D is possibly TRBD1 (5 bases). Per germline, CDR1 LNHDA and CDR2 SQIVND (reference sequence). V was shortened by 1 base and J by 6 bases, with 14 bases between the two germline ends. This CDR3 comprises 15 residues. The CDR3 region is CASSIGGVGIDTQYF. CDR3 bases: TGTGCCAGTAGTATAGGGGGCGTTGGGATTGATACGCAGTATTTT.

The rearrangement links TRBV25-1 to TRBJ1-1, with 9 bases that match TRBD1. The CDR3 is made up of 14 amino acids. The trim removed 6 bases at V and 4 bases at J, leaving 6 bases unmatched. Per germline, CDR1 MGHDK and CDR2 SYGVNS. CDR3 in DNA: TGTGCCAGCAGAGGGACAGGGTGGATCACTGAAGCTTTCTTT. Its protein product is CASRGTGWITEAFF.

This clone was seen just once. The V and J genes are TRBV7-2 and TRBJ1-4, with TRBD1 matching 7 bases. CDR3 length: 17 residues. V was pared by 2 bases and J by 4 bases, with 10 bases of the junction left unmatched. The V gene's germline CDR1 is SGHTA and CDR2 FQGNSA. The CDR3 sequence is CASSLRGTGAFNEKLFF. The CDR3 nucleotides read TGTGCCAGCAGCTTAAGGGGCACAGGGGCCTTTAATGAAAAACTGTTTTTT.

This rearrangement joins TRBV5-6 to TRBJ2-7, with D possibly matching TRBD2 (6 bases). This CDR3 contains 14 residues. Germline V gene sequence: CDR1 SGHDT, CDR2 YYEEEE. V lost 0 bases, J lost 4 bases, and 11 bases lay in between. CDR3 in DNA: TGTGCCAGCAGCTTGGGGGGGGTCGGATACGAGCAGTACTTC. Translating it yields CASSLGGVGYEQYF.

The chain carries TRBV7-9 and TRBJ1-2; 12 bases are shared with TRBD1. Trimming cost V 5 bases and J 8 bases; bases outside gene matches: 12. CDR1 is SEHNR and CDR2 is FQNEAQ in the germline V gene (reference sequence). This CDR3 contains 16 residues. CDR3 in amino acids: CASSTPAPGQGAGYTF. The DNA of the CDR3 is TGTGCCAGCAGCACCCCAGCCCCGGGACAGGGGGCAGGCTACACCTTC.

CDR3 loop: CASSGGTGWNEQYF. Here the CDR3 DNA reads TGCGCCAGCTCTGGGGGGACAGGATGGAACGAGCAGTACTTC. The rearrangement joins TRBV4-1 to TRBJ2-7, with 8 bases that match TRBD1. Trimming cost V 8 bases and J 5 bases; bases outside gene matches: 11. Germline lookup yields CDR1 MGHRA and CDR2 YSYEKL. The CDR3 contains 14 residues.

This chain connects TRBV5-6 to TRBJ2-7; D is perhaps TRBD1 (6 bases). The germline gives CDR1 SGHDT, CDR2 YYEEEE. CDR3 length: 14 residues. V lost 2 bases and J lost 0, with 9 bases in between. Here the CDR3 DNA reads TGTGCCAGCAGCTTCCCAGGGGCCTCCTACGAGCAGTACTTC. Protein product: CASSFPGASYEQYF. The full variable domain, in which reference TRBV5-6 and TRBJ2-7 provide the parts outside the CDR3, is DAGVTQSPTHLIKTRGQQVTLRCSPKSGHDTVSWYQQALGQGPQFIFQYYEEEERQRGNFPDRFSGHQFPNYSSELNVNALLLGDSALYLCASSFPGASYEQYFGPGTRLTVT.

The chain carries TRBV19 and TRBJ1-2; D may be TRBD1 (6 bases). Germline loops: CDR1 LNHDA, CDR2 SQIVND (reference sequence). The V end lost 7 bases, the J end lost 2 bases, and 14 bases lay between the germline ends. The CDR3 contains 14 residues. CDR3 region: CASNPRGGNYGYTF. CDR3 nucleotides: TGTGCCAGTAATCCGAGGGGGGGAAACTATGGCTACACCTTC.

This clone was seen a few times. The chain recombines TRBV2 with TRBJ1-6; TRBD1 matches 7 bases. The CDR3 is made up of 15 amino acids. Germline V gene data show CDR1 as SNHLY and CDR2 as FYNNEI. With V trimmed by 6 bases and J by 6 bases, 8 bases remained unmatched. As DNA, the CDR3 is TGTGCCAGCAGGTGGGACAGAGCGACTAATTCACCCCTCCACTTT. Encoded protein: CASRWDRATNSPLHF. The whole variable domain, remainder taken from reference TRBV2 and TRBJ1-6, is EPEVTQTPSHQVTQMGQEVILRCVPISNHLYFYWYRQILGQKVEFLVSFYNNEISEKSEIFDDQFSVERPDGSNFTLKIRSTKLEDSAMYFCASRWDRATNSPLHFGNGTRLTVT.

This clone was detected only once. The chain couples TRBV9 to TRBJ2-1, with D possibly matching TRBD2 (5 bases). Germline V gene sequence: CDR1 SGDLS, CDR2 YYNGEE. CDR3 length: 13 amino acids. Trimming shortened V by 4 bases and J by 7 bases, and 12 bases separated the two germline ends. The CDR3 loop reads CASSLLRGNEQFF. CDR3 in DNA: TGTGCCAGCAGCCTTTTACGGGGAAATGAGCAGTTCTTC.

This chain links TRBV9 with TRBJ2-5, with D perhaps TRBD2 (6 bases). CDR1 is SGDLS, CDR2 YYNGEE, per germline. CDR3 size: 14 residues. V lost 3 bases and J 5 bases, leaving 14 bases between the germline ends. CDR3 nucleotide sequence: TGTGCCAGCAGCGCGGGACTCGGTGGGGAGACCCAGTACTTC. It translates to CASSAGLGGETQYF.

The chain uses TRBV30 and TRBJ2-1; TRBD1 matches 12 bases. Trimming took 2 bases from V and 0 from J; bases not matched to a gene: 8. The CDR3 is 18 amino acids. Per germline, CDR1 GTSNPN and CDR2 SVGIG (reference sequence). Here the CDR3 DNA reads TGTGCCTGGAGTCGAGGGACAGGGGGCTCCAGCTCCTACAATGAGCAGTTCTTC. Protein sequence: CAWSRGTGGSSSYNEQFF.

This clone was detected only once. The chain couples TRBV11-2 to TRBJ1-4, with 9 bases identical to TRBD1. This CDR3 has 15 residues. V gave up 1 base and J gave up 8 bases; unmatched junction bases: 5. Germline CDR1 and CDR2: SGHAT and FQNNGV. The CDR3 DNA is TGTGCCAGCAGCTTAGGTGGGACAGGGTGGGAAAAACTGTTTTTT. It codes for CASSLGGTGWEKLFF.

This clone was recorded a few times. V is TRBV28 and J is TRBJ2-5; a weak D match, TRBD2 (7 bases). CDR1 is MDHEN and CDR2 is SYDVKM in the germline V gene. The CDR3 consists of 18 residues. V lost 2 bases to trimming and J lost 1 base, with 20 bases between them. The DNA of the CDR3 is TGTGCCAGCAGTTTAGGGGGGGCGGGTTTGGGGGTCCAAGAGACCCAGTACTTC. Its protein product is CASSLGGAGLGVQETQYF.

The CDR3 is CASSPGGRNGYTF. The CDR3 nucleotides are TGTGCCAGCAGCCCCGGGGGGCGAAATGGCTACACCTTC. The rearrangement uses TRBV28 and TRBJ1-2, with D possibly TRBD1 on 6 matching bases. The V end was cut by 6 bases, the J end by 6 bases, with 14 bases between. The germline V gene encodes CDR1 MDHEN and CDR2 SYDVKM. This CDR3 has 13 amino acids.

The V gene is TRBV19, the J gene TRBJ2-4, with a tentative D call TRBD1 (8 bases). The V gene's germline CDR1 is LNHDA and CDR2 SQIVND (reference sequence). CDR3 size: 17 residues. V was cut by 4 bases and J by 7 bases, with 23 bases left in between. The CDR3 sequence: CASSNARVGQGGNIQYF. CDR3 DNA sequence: TGTGCCAGTAGTAATGCTCGTGTTGGACAGGGAGGGAACATTCAGTACTTC.